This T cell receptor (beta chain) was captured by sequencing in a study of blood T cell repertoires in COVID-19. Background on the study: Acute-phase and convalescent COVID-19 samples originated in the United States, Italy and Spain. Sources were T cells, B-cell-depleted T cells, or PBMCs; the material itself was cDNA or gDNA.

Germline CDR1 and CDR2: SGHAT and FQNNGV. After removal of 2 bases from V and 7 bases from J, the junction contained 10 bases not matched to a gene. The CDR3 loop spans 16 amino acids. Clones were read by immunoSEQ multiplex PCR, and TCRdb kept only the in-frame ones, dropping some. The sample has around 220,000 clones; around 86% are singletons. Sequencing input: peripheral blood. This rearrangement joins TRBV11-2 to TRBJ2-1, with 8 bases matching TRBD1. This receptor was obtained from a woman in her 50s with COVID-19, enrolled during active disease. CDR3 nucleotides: TGTGCCAGCAGCTTAAGCGTCAGGGGGCGCGTAAATGAGCAGTTCTTC. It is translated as CASSLSVRGRVNEQFF. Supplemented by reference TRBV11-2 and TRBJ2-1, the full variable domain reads EAGVAQSPRYKIIEKRQSVAFWCNPISGHATLYWYQQILGQGPKLLIQFQNNGVVDDSQLPKDRFSAERLKGVDSTLKIQPAKLEDSAVYLCASSLSVRGRVNEQFFGPGTRLTVL.